One and the same sample provided the 15 T cell receptor beta chains below, sequenced in a study of T cell responses to AZD1222 COVID-19 vaccine. The method was immunoSEQ multiplex PCR; TCRdb's version includes in-frame clones alone and lacks a portion of them. The sample consists of some 180,000 clones, approximately 90% of them appearing once. Sequences were derived from peripheral blood, sampled on day 0 of AZD1222 vaccination. The receptors derive from an adult in good health.

This sequence joins TRBV19 and TRBJ2-1; the D gene is possibly TRBD2 (7 bases). The CDR3 sequence is 18 residues long. In germline, CDR1 is LNHDA, CDR2 SQIVND (reference sequence). The germline V and J ends were trimmed by 6 bases and 0 bases, with 21 bases remaining between them. CDR3 coding DNA: TGTGCCAGTAGAGGGGGATTAGTGGGAGGGAGCTCCTACAATGAGCAGTTCTTC. Its translation: CASRGGLVGGSSYNEQFF.

The genes are TRBV5-1 and TRBJ1-3; D remains ambiguous. Germline values: CDR1 SGHRS, CDR2 YFSETQ. The CDR3 extends over 11 amino acids. Trimming removed 5 bases from V and 8 bases from J, with 8 bases in between. CDR3 coding DNA: TGCGCCAGCAGTTCTTGGGACACCATATATTTT. Protein product: CASSSWDTIYF.

The chain combines TRBV11-2 with TRBJ1-2; perhaps TRBD1 as D (5 bases). This CDR3 spans 17 amino acids. V lost 5 bases and J lost 7, with 26 bases in between. Looked up from germline, CDR1 is SGHAT and CDR2 is FQNNGV. In nucleotides, the CDR3 is TGTGCCAGCAGCCCTACGAATGGTAGGGGTCTCGCTTCTGGCTACACCTTC. Its protein product is CASSPTNGRGLASGYTF.

The genes are TRBV7-2 and TRBJ2-7, with 9 bases fitting TRBD2. The trim removed 0 bases at V and 7 bases at J, leaving 10 bases unmatched. Germline lookup yields CDR1 SGHTA and CDR2 FQGNSA. The CDR3 runs to 16 residues. CDR3 nucleotide sequence: TGTGCCAGCAGCTTAGCGCGAGCGGGAGGCTGGGGAGAGCAGTACTTC. Its translation is CASSLARAGGWGEQYF.

Worth noting for this clone: Other nucleotide sequences in the sample specify the same CDR3. This chain joins TRBV7-2 and TRBJ2-3; D ambiguous. Germline values: CDR1 SGHTA, CDR2 FQGNSA. This CDR3 spans 14 amino acids. With 4 bases removed from V and 0 bases from J, the gap between germline ends came to 8 bases. In nucleotides, the CDR3 is TGTGCCAGCAGCTCAGGCGGCAGCACAGATACGCAGTATTTT. It codes for CASSSGGSTDTQYF. Together with reference TRBV7-2 and TRBJ2-3, the CDR3 gives the full variable domain: GAGVSQSPSNKVTEKGKDVELRCDPISGHTALYWYRQSLGQGLEFLIYFQGNSAPDKSGLPSDRFSAERTGGSVSTLTIQRTQQEDSAVYLCASSSGGSTDTQYFGPGTRLTVL.

The chain couples TRBV27 to TRBJ1-2; tentative D call: TRBD1 (5 bases). CDR1 and CDR2 from the germline V gene are MNHEY and SMNVEV (reference sequence). CDR3 length equals 14 residues. Between the trimmed V and J ends, which lost 5 bases and 4 bases, there was a span of 14 bases. This CDR3 is CASSPTWQGYGYTF. The CDR3 DNA is TGTGCCAGCAGTCCCACGTGGCAGGGCTATGGCTACACCTTC.

The chain links TRBV29-1 to TRBJ1-5; 9 nucleotides align to TRBD1. The CDR3 runs 13 residues. Germline V gene sequence: CDR1 SQVTM, CDR2 ANQGSEA. Losses at the gene ends were 7 bases for V and 4 bases for J; bases not matched to a gene: 5. The CDR3 region is CSAIQGANQPQHF. The CDR3 DNA sequence: TGCAGCGCTATACAGGGGGCGAATCAGCCCCAGCATTTT. Combining the CDR3 with reference TRBV29-1 and TRBJ1-5 gives the whole variable domain SAVISQKPSRDICQRGTSLTIQCQVDSQVTMMFWYRQQPGQSLTLIATANQGSEATYESGFVIDKFPISRPNLTFSTLTVSNMSPEDSSIYLCSAIQGANQPQHFGDGTRLSIL.

V gene TRBV28 combines with J gene TRBJ1-6; D is perhaps TRBD1 (5 bases). Trimming took off 4 bases at V and 0 bases at J, with 19 bases between the two ends. Germline V gene lookup returns CDR1 MDHEN and CDR2 SYDVKM. The CDR3 is 19 residues long. The chain's CDR3 is CASSSTRDGRSSYNSPLHF. The CDR3 DNA follows: TGTGCCAGCAGTTCCACCCGGGACGGAAGGAGCTCCTATAATTCACCCCTCCACTTT.

This rearrangement joins TRBV19 to TRBJ1-2; the D gene is possibly TRBD1 (5 bases). Trimming took 9 bases from V and 8 from J, leaving 28 bases between them. Germline V CDR1 and CDR2: LNHDA, SQIVND (reference sequence). The CDR3 contains 16 residues. Here the CDR3 DNA reads TGTGCCAGCCTGAATGCGGGGACTTCCTCGCGGAGAGGCTACACCTTC. This gives the protein CASLNAGTSSRRGYTF.

V and J are TRBV24-1 and TRBJ1-5; D is unclear. V gave up 4 bases and J gave up 7 bases, with 7 bases separating them. Germline lookup yields CDR1 KGHDR and CDR2 SFDVKD. The length of the CDR3 is 12 residues. CDR3 loop: CATSESGQPQHF. CDR3 DNA: TGTGCCACCAGTGAGTCCGGGCAGCCCCAGCATTTT.

This sequence joins TRBV27 and TRBJ2-3, with 11 bases matching TRBD2. CDR1 MNHEY and CDR2 SMNVEV come from the germline V gene (reference sequence). This CDR3 is built from 16 residues. Trimming took 4 bases from V and 0 from J; bases not matched to a gene: 3. The DNA for the CDR3 is TGTGCCAGCAGTTCCGGGACTAGCGGAAGCACAGATACGCAGTATTTT. Its translation: CASSSGTSGSTDTQYF.

V usage is TRBV28 and J usage is TRBJ2-1; D unclear. CDR3 length: 13 residues. With 8 bases removed from V and 4 bases from J, the gap between germline ends came to 12 bases. Germline V gives CDR1 MDHEN, CDR2 SYDVKM. The DNA for the CDR3 is TGTGCCAGCGAACTTTCCGGATACAATGAGCAGTTCTTC. It yields the protein CASELSGYNEQFF.

The chain uses TRBV5-1 and TRBJ2-6; 8 nucleotides line up with TRBD1. The length of the CDR3 is 17 residues. Germline-derived CDR1 and CDR2 are SGHRS and YFSETQ. The junction had 5 bases not matched to a gene; V was cut back by 3 bases and J by 0 bases. CDR3: CASSWGQASSGANVLTF. The CDR3 nucleotides read TGCGCCAGCAGCTGGGGACAGGCGAGCTCTGGGGCCAACGTCCTGACTTTC.

The V gene is TRBV7-9, the J gene TRBJ2-7; TRBD1 might be the D (5 bases). The germline V and J ends were trimmed by 2 bases and 4 bases, with 9 bases remaining between them. CDR3 size: 13 residues. The V gene's germline CDR1 is SEHNR and CDR2 FQNEAQ (reference sequence). The CDR3 loop reads CASSLQGVYEQYF. In nucleotides, the CDR3 is TGTGCCAGCAGCTTACAGGGTGTTTACGAGCAGTACTTC.

The CDR3 loop reads CASSPTGWGQPQHF. DNA for the CDR3: TGTGCCAGCAGCCCTACAGGGTGGGGCCAGCCCCAGCATTTT. The chain has TRBV6-2 or TRBV6-3 and TRBJ1-5; D is possibly TRBD1 (6 bases). This CDR3 is built from 14 residues. The germline V gene encodes CDR1 MNHEY and CDR2 SVGEGT. The V and J ends lost 6 bases and 7 bases respectively, with 16 bases between them.